The sequence of this T cell receptor beta chain was determined in a study of early stage breast cancer tumors. Trimming removed 4 bases from V and 6 bases from J, with 19 bases in between. Germline V gene data show CDR1 as MNHNY and CDR2 as SVGAGI (reference sequence). The CDR3 contains 15 residues. Clones were sequenced by immunoSEQ multiplex PCR, and TCRdb holds only the in-frame ones, with some missing. The profile shows almost 55,000 clones, about 93% of them singletons. Sequencing used blood. This chain uses TRBV6-6 with TRBJ2-7; TRBD2 is a possible D gene (7 bases). The origin of this receptor is a person between 65 and 79 years old with breast cancer. CDR3 DNA: TGTGCCAGCAGTTTGGGACGGGGGGCCCCATCCGAGCAGTACTTC. Protein product: CASSLGRGAPSEQYF.